Following are 5 T cell receptor beta chains from one sample sequenced in a study of blood T cell repertoires in COVID-19. Generated by immunoSEQ multiplex PCR, the TCRdb table keeps only in-frame clones and is missing some. The table shows approximately 130,000 clones, with more than 80% occurring only once. Input material: peripheral blood. Receptors originate from a man aged 65 to 79 with active or convalescent COVID-19.

The chain recombines TRBV10-2 with TRBJ2-7; D remains ambiguous. Trimming took off 0 bases at V and 0 bases at J, with 6 bases between the two ends. The germline CDR1 and CDR2 sequences are WSHSY and SAAADI. CDR3 length: 14 amino acids. The CDR3 nucleotides are TGCGCCAGCAGTGAGTCGATGAGCTCCTACGAGCAGTACTTC. Amino acids: CASSESMSSYEQYF.

The rearrangement joins TRBV7-8 to TRBJ1-1, with D unclear. The V end lost 2 bases, the J end lost 1 base, and 8 bases lay between the germline ends. The CDR3 extends over 14 amino acids. Germline lookup yields CDR1 SGHVS and CDR2 FQNEAQ. The CDR3 is CASSLFSGNTEAFF. Written as DNA, the CDR3 is TGTGCCAGCAGCTTATTTTCAGGGAACACTGAAGCTTTCTTT.

This chain uses TRBV19 with TRBJ1-1; a weak D match, TRBD1 (5 bases). This CDR3 contains 15 residues. Germline V CDR1 and CDR2: LNHDA, SQIVND (reference sequence). Trimming removed 7 bases at V and 4 bases at J, with 19 bases between. In DNA form, the CDR3 reads TGTGCCAGTATAAGTGGGGGGACGGGGAGCACTGAAGCTTTCTTT. Amino acid sequence: CASISGGTGSTEAFF.

V gene TRBV6-5 combines with J gene TRBJ1-1; 10 bases line up with TRBD1. From germline, CDR1 is MNHEY and CDR2 SVGAGI. Germline trimming cut 6 bases from V and 3 bases from J; bases unmatched to any gene: 7. This CDR3 has 15 residues. The CDR3 region has the DNA TGTGCCAGCAGCCTACCGGGACAGGGGTACACTGAAGCTTTCTTT. It translates to CASSLPGQGYTEAFF.

The chain is built from TRBV28 and TRBJ2-1; 9 nucleotides align to TRBD1. From germline, CDR1 is MDHEN and CDR2 SYDVKM. This CDR3 region has 14 residues. The J segment lost 3 bases and the V segment lost 3 bases, leaving 0 bases of the junction unmatched. The CDR3 is CASSLTGGYNEQFF. CDR3 DNA: TGTGCCAGCAGTTTGACAGGGGGCTACAATGAGCAGTTCTTC.